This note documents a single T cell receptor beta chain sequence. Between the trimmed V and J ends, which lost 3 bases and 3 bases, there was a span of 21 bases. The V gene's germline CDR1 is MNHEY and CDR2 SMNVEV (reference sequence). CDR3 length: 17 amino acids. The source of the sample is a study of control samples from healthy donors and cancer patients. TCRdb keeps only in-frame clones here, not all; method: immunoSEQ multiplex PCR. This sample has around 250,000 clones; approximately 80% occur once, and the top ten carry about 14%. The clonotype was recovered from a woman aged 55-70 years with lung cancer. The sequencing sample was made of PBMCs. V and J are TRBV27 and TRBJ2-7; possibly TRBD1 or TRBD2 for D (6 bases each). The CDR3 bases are TGTGCCAGCAGTTTTGGACTACCCGGCCAGGGGCTCTACGAGCAGTACTTC. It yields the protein CASSFGLPGQGLYEQYF.